One TCR beta chain is described in this entry. Its antigen is not identified. TCRdb used MiXCR to reprocess the RT-PCR reads, holding one entry per CDR3 protein. This sample carries roughly 650,000 distinct CDR3 sequences, about 15% of them seen once, and the ten largest clones take 11%. The data belong to a study of response to subunit inactivated influenza vaccine. Study observations and caveats: Every seasonal influenza vaccination brings in few new T cells, the authors suggested.

V shed 0 bases, J shed 6 bases, and the junction held 6 bases outside the gene matches. The germline V gene encodes CDR1 SGHKS and CDR2 YYEKEE (reference sequence). The CDR3 is made up of 14 amino acids. The J gene is TRBJ2-7, the V gene TRBV5-5, with TRBD1 identical over 7 bases. This TCR was recovered from a man in his fifties or sixties who received an inactivated influenza vaccine. The sequenced sample was PBMCs from blood, obtained approximately 13 days after vaccination. CDR3 coding DNA: TGTGCCAGCAGCTTGGGGCAGAGGACAGGCGAGCAGTACTTC. This encodes CASSLGQRTGEQYF.